These 11 T cell receptor beta chains share one sample of origin, sequenced in a study of technical replicates of blood from a few donors. Only in-frame clones appear in the TCRdb table, and some are missing; sequencing was by immunoSEQ multiplex PCR. The table has about 63,000 clones, approximately 86% seen once. The sequencing input was PBMCs. All receptors derive from a human donor in good health. Some clones in this sample may be carry-over from other donors' samples.

The CDR3 is CASSPGVEQYF. The CDR3 DNA reads as TGTGCCAGCAGCCCGGGAGTCGAACAGTACTTC. The V and J genes are TRBV7-2 and TRBJ2-7, with a weak D call TRBD2 (6 bases). V was trimmed by 5 bases and J by 10 bases, leaving 12 bases between them. From germline, CDR1 is SGHTA and CDR2 FQGNSA. The CDR3 sequence is 11 residues long.

DNA for the CDR3: TGTGCCAGCAGCCCCGGGGGGGGAGCGGTTCTCCACGAGCAGTACTTC. Its protein is CASSPGGGAVLHEQYF. V and J are TRBV5-4 and TRBJ2-7; 8 bases are a match to TRBD2. Germline trimming cut 4 bases from V and 5 bases from J; bases unmatched to any gene: 14. Germline-derived CDR1 and CDR2 are SGHNT and YYREEE (reference sequence). The length of the CDR3 is 16 residues.

The chain has TRBV11-2 and TRBJ2-3; TRBD2 is a possible D gene (6 bases). With 0 bases removed from V and 3 bases from J, the gap between germline ends came to 16 bases. The CDR3 extends over 17 amino acids. From germline, CDR1 is SGHAT and CDR2 FQNNGV. The CDR3 DNA follows: TGTGCCAGCAGCTTAGATCGGGTAGCGGTGGGGACAGATACGCAGTATTTT. Translating it yields CASSLDRVAVGTDTQYF.

Comment on this clone: This same CDR3 is encoded by further DNA sequences in the sample. The V gene is TRBV27, the J gene TRBJ2-1; TRBD1 is a possible D gene (6 bases). This CDR3 has 12 amino acids. V lost 3 bases, J lost 7 bases, and 7 bases lay in between. Per the germline V gene, CDR1 is MNHEY and CDR2 is SMNVEV (reference sequence). In nucleotides, the CDR3 is TGTGCCAGCAGTTTGAGGGGGAATGAGCAGTTCTTC. Its protein is CASSLRGNEQFF.

This chain uses TRBV13 with TRBJ2-3; 10 positions agree with TRBD1. CDR3 length: 15 residues. The J segment lost 5 bases and the V segment lost 2 bases, leaving 4 bases of the junction unmatched. Germline CDR1 is PRHDT and CDR2 is FYEKMQ (reference sequence). The CDR3 bases are TGTGCCAGCAGCTTATGGGGACAGGGGAAAGATACGCAGTATTTT. This codes for CASSLWGQGKDTQYF.

The chain combines TRBV6-6 with TRBJ2-7, with D possibly TRBD2 on 5 matching bases. Germline V CDR1 and CDR2: MNHNY, SVGAGI (reference sequence). The CDR3 spans 13 residues. Trimming left V 6 bases short and J 3 bases short, with 12 bases between. The CDR3 region has the DNA TGTGCCAGCAGCCGCGGACGGGACTACGAGCAGTACTTC. Encoded protein: CASSRGRDYEQYF.

This sequence joins TRBV7-7 and TRBJ2-1, with 13 bases matching TRBD2. The germline CDR1 and CDR2 sequences are SSHAT and FNYEAQ (reference sequence). J lost 7 bases, V lost 5 bases, and 2 bases had no gene match. This CDR3 region has 14 residues. CDR3 loop: CASSVGLAGNEQFF. The CDR3 DNA follows: TGTGCCAGCAGCGTGGGACTAGCGGGGAATGAGCAGTTCTTC.

This clone has a handful of counts. J is TRBJ2-7 and V is TRBV7-2; 8 nucleotides agree with TRBD1. This CDR3 has 15 residues. V lost 5 bases to trimming and J lost 2 bases; unmatched junction nucleotides: 8. Germline assignment: CDR1 SGHTA and CDR2 FQGNSA. The CDR3 sequence is CASSLGQGRAYEQYF. In DNA, the CDR3 is TGTGCCAGCAGCCTCGGACAGGGAAGGGCCTACGAGCAGTACTTC.

The J gene is TRBJ1-1, the V gene TRBV7-9; D gene unclear. CDR1 SEHNR and CDR2 FQNEAQ come from the germline V gene (reference sequence). V was pared by 5 bases and J by 2 bases, with 12 bases between. This CDR3 contains 14 residues. CDR3: CASSPSPSNTEAFF. CDR3 nucleotides: TGTGCCAGCAGCCCTAGCCCGTCTAACACTGAAGCTTTCTTT.

V and J are TRBV4-3 and TRBJ2-7; TRBD1 matches 8 bases. CDR1 and CDR2 (germline): LGHNA, YSLEER. V trimming: 3 bases; J trimming: 2 bases; junction bases outside the gene matches: 3. The CDR3 sequence is 14 residues long. The CDR3 is CASSQYRGTYEQYF. The CDR3 DNA reads TGCGCCAGCAGCCAGTACAGGGGGACCTACGAGCAGTACTTC.

V usage is TRBV4-1 and J usage is TRBJ2-7; 7 bases match TRBD1. This CDR3 is built from 13 residues. Germline CDR1 MGHRA, CDR2 YSYEKL. Unmatched junction bases numbered 5, after V lost 5 bases and J lost 4 bases. Here the CDR3 DNA reads TGCGCCAGCAGCATACAGGGGACGTACGAGCAGTACTTC. Translating it yields CASSIQGTYEQYF.